This T cell receptor beta chain stems from a study of regulatory T cells in long-lasting Graves disease (dated by TCRdb to the early 2020s). A note on the overall study: Persistent Graves' disease meant more than 5 years of antithyroid drug treatment with TSH receptor autoantibodies that stayed positive. Peripheral blood TCR sequencing and RNA sequencing compared persistent Graves' disease patients with newly diagnosed Graves' disease patients. Antithyroid drugs had been taken for 10 to 13 years on average by persistent Graves' disease patients in the clinical cohort. The study was registered as a clinical trial and conducted in China. A total of some 35 samples underwent TCR sequencing, from 13 patients with persistent Graves' disease and approximately 20 patients with newly diagnosed Graves' disease. General conclusions and limits of the study: Patients with persistent disease shared more public clonotypes (over 2,500) than newly diagnosed patients did (approximately 1,000). As a limitation, the authors acknowledged that the small sample size may reduce accuracy. Because the primary lesion, thyroid tissue, could not be accessed, the study looked at peripheral blood alone. Compared with newly diagnosed patients, persistent Graves' disease patients had lower TCR Shannon entropy and fewer highly expanded clones, which suggests clonal expansion. Sequencing and analysis were restricted to the TCR beta chain. Persistent disease showed preferential use of TRBV28, TRBJ1-2 and TRBJ2-5, whereas newly diagnosed disease favored TRBV20-1 and TRBJ2-1.

The junction shows trimming of 7 bases on V and 5 bases on J, and the gene matches do not reach 7 bases of it. Looking up the germline V gene (reference sequence) yields CDR1 SEHNR and CDR2 FQNEAQ. The CDR3, cysteine through phenylalanine, is 13 amino acids long. Only the CDR3 DNA stays, 39 bases, in frame from base 1. A note on this clonotype: Which antigen it targets is not known. Base qualities were left out, and no much larger clone turns up one base away.

Library creation used multiplex PCR. Sequencer: Illumina HiSeq 4000. To build TCR beta libraries, CDR3 regions were amplified by Arm-PCR using iRepertoire HTBI primers. Gel purification was performed on PCR products prior to sequencing. Per the original workflow: Across samples, around 62 TRBV and 13 to 15 TRBJ segments were identified and used for gene usage analysis of CDR3 amino acid clonotypes. COPE and FqMerger were used to merge the filtered high-quality paired reads into contigs. BLAST was used to align contigs to IMGT TRBV, TRBD and TRBJ reference genes, and CDR3 was defined according to IMGT. Highly expanded clones were defined as clonotypes with a frequency above 0.1%. Shannon entropy served as the measure of repertoire diversity, while the Gini coefficient captured V-J evenness. Clonotypes shared by more than one individual were considered public. In TCRdb, the public reads were trimmed at Q25 with fastp and aligned with MiXCR, with productive beta chains retained. Here each entry gathers all rows of one CDR3 protein and keeps the most common genes and DNA. The V and J calls, along with clone size, are taken from TCRdb and not from the paper's own processing. The sample table contains 400,000 or so distinct CDR3 sequences; only one count was recorded for less than 25% of them. The top ten hold roughly 20% of the sample.

Interpreted using the paper, the time point label stands for: persistent/refractory GD, antithyroid drugs over 5 years with positive TRAb. RNA was extracted from PBMCs in TRIzol for both TCR sequencing and RNA sequencing. The diagnosis of Graves' disease was made according to American Thyroid Association guidelines. Recruitment of patients was carried out at an endocrinology department in Xi'an, China. From each patient, around 8.3 milliliters of peripheral blood was collected into an EDTA anticoagulant tube. PBMCs were isolated by Ficoll Paque Plus density gradient separation without further T cell sorting. RNA quality was checked with an Agilent 2100 Bioanalyzer and agarose gel, and concentration with a NanoDrop 2000.

The sample here was peripheral blood mononuclear cells (PBMCs), taken when the disease was refractory, from a patient treated with antithyroid drugs. The clonotype originates from a female donor with Graves disease. The V and J genes are TRBV7-9 and TRBJ2-7; 8 nucleotides in the junction match TRBD1. CDR3 reads: CASTGDRLHEQYF. The DNA sequence reads TGTGCCAGCACAGGGGACAGGCTCCACGAGCAGTACTTC. Here the CDR3 is joined to the reference TRBV7-9 and TRBJ2-7 genes, and the full variable domain is: DTGVSQNPRHKITKRGQNVTFRCDPISEHNRLYWYRQTLGQGPEFLTYFQNEAQLEKSRLLSDRFSAERPKGSFSTLEIQRTEQGDSAMYLCASTGDRLHEQYFGPGTRLTVT.